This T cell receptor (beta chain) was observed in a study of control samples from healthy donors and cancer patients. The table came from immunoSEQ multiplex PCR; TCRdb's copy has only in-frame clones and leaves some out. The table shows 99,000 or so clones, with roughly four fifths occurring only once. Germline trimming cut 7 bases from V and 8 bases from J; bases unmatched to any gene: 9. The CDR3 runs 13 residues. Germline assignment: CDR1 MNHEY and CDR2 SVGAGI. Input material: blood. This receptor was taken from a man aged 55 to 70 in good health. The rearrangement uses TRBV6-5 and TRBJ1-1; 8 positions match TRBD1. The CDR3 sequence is CASKDRESAEAFF. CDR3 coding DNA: TGTGCCAGCAAGGACAGGGAGTCTGCCGAAGCTTTCTTT.